Following are 32 T cell receptor beta chains from one sample sequenced in a study of OX40 agonist ivuxolimab in advanced cancers. Assay used: immunoSEQ multiplex PCR; TCRdb lists only in-frame clones, some missing. The data contain about 61,000 clones, around 83% of them singletons. The material sequenced was CD4+ or CD8+ T cells sorted from blood, taken in a trial of the OX40 agonist ivuxolimab. These receptor sequences come from an adult with an advanced solid tumor such as melanoma, head and neck, liver or kidney cancer.

This clone was detected many times. The chain joins TRBV6-5 to TRBJ1-4, with D perhaps TRBD1 (5 bases). CDR3 size: 16 residues. Germline CDR1 MNHEY, CDR2 SVGAGI. Trimming took off 2 bases at V and 8 bases at J, with 18 bases between the two ends. As DNA, the CDR3 is TGTGCCAGCAGTTACAGACTTGGGTTAGGGGACGAAAAACTGTTTTTT. It encodes CASSYRLGLGDEKLFF.

The J gene is TRBJ1-1, the V gene TRBV18, with 10 bases fitting TRBD1. This CDR3 is 16 amino acids long. CDR1 KGHSH and CDR2 LQKENI come from the germline V gene. With V trimmed by 3 bases and J by 1 base, 5 bases remained unmatched. This CDR3 is CASSPPGTGENTEAFF. In nucleotides, the CDR3 is TGTGCCAGCTCACCCCCCGGGACAGGGGAGAACACTGAAGCTTTCTTT.

The V and J genes are TRBV6-6 and TRBJ1-5, with D uncertain. Per germline, CDR1 MNHNY and CDR2 SVGAGI (reference sequence). V shed 5 bases and J shed 1 base, with 6 bases lying between them. The CDR3 length is 13 residues. Here the CDR3 DNA reads TGTGCCAGCAGTCTCAACAGCAATCAGCCCCAGCATTTT. Translation: CASSLNSNQPQHF.

The chain joins TRBV11-2 to TRBJ1-6; no firm D call. The CDR3 has 11 residues. Between the trimmed V and J ends, which lost 5 bases and 7 bases, there was a span of 3 bases. Per germline, CDR1 SGHAT and CDR2 FQNNGV. CDR3 sequence (DNA): TGTGCCAGCAGCGCCAATTCACCCCTCCACTTT. Translated: CASSANSPLHF.

The J gene is TRBJ2-1, the V gene TRBV6-5, with D perhaps TRBD2 (6 bases). The CDR3 length is 13 residues. CDR1 and CDR2 from the germline V gene are MNHEY and SVGAGI. V gave up 4 bases and J gave up 9 bases, with 13 bases separating them. The CDR3 region is CASSSLRGGEQFF. DNA of the CDR3: TGTGCCAGCAGTTCACTAAGGGGAGGTGAGCAGTTCTTC.

The V and J genes are TRBV30 and TRBJ2-7, with 7 bases matching TRBD2. V dropped 3 bases and J dropped 0; count of bases not matched to a gene: 8. The length of the CDR3 is 15 residues. Germline assignment: CDR1 GTSNPN and CDR2 SVGIG (reference sequence). This CDR3 reads CAWRFGGVISYEQYF. In DNA form, the CDR3 reads TGTGCCTGGAGGTTTGGGGGGGTTATCTCCTACGAGCAGTACTTC.

A single count supports this clone. The chain links TRBV7-8 to TRBJ2-1; 10 positions agree with TRBD2. V was pared by 6 bases and J by 2 bases, with 4 bases of the junction left unmatched. Germline V CDR1 and CDR2: SGHVS, FQNEAQ. The CDR3 spans 15 residues. The CDR3 sequence is CASSPSGGAYNEQFF. The CDR3, as DNA: TGTGCCAGCAGTCCAAGCGGGGGGGCCTACAATGAGCAGTTCTTC. Using reference TRBV7-8 and TRBJ2-1 for the parts outside the CDR3, the full variable domain is GAGVSQSPRYKVAKRGQDVALRCDPISGHVSLFWYQQALGQGPEFLTYFQNEAQLDKSGLPSDRFFAERPEGSVSTLKIQRTQQEDSAVYLCASSPSGGAYNEQFFGPGTRLTVL.

A single count supports this clone. This chain uses TRBV7-2 with TRBJ2-3; D is unclear. The germline V and J ends were trimmed by 0 bases and 4 bases, with 11 bases remaining between them. Germline CDR1 SGHTA, CDR2 FQGNSA. The CDR3 contains 15 residues. The CDR3 reads CASSLALSVADTQYF. The CDR3, as DNA: TGTGCCAGCAGCTTAGCGCTAAGCGTTGCAGATACGCAGTATTTT.

This chain connects TRBV29-1 to TRBJ2-1; the D is unclear. The CDR3 covers 14 residues. Deletions cut 3 bases from V and 0 bases from J, with 9 bases between. Per germline, CDR1 SQVTM and CDR2 ANQGSEA. The CDR3 is CSVEAESSYNEQFF. As DNA, the CDR3 is TGCAGCGTTGAGGCGGAGAGCTCCTACAATGAGCAGTTCTTC.

This rearrangement joins TRBV7-2 to TRBJ2-7; D is uncertain. V dropped 5 bases and J dropped 3 bases, with 11 bases sitting between them. CDR1 SGHTA and CDR2 FQGNSA come from the germline V gene. The CDR3 runs to 13 residues. CDR3: CASSLKDGYEQYF. The CDR3 DNA follows: TGTGCCAGCAGCCTAAAGGACGGCTACGAGCAGTACTTC.

The V gene is TRBV18, the J gene TRBJ1-5, with a possible D match to TRBD1 (6 bases). Germline CDR1 KGHSH, CDR2 LQKENI. There are 15 residues in the CDR3. V was pared by 4 bases and J by 7 bases, with 17 bases between. The CDR3 nucleotides are TGTGCCAGCTCACTTGGCTCCGGACAGATACAGCCCCAGCATTTT. Translation gives CASSLGSGQIQPQHF.

The chain recombines TRBV4-2 with TRBJ2-5; TRBD2 aligns across 10 bases. The CDR3 is 16 amino acids. Germline assignment: CDR1 LGHNA and CDR2 YNFKEQ. Trimming removed 0 bases from V and 6 bases from J; junction bases left unmatched: 7. The chain's CDR3 is CASSQEQAGGPQTQYF. The CDR3 DNA reads as TGTGCCAGCAGCCAAGAGCAAGCGGGGGGGCCGCAGACCCAGTACTTC.

The J gene is TRBJ2-2, the V gene TRBV7-2, with D hard to call. Germline V gene sequence: CDR1 SGHTA, CDR2 FQGNSA. The CDR3 length is 15 residues. The V end was cut by 5 bases, the J end by 8 bases, with 18 bases between. CDR3 DNA: TGTGCCAGCAGCCGAGATAGCAGAGGTGCAGGGGAGCTGTTTTTT. This translates into CASSRDSRGAGELFF. The full variable domain, its missing parts supplied by reference TRBV7-2 and TRBJ2-2, is GAGVSQSPSNKVTEKGKDVELRCDPISGHTALYWYRQSLGQGLEFLIYFQGNSAPDKSGLPSDRFSAERTGGSVSTLTIQRTQQEDSAVYLCASSRDSRGAGELFFGEGSRLTVL.

This chain links TRBV7-9 with TRBJ2-3; D is unresolved. With 0 bases removed from V and 3 bases from J, the gap between germline ends came to 7 bases. The CDR3 length is 14 residues. CDR1 and CDR2 from the germline V gene are SEHNR and FQNEAQ (reference sequence). CDR3 protein: CASSLAARTDTQYF. In nucleotides, the CDR3 is TGTGCCAGCAGCTTAGCAGCGAGGACAGATACGCAGTATTTT.

V gene TRBV7-3 combines with J gene TRBJ2-6, with a tentative D call TRBD2 (6 bases). V was shortened by 4 bases and J by 0 bases, with 13 bases between the two germline ends. The germline CDR1 and CDR2 sequences are SGHTA and FQGTGA. This CDR3 has 17 residues. The CDR3 DNA is TGTGCCAGCAGCTCAGGGACTGCTAGCTCTGGGGCCAACGTCCTGACTTTC. As protein: CASSSGTASSGANVLTF.

This chain joins TRBV7-3 and TRBJ1-3; the D is unclear. V lost 1 base, J lost 0 bases, and 10 bases lay in between. CDR3 length equals 16 residues. Germline V gives CDR1 SGHTA, CDR2 FQGTGA. CDR3 loop: CASSLMAPYSGNTIYF. CDR3 nucleotides: TGTGCCAGCAGCTTAATGGCTCCGTACTCTGGAAACACCATATATTTT. Full variable domain (missing parts from reference TRBV7-3 and TRBJ1-3): GAGVSQTPSNKVTEKGKYVELRCDPISGHTALYWYRQSLGQGPEFLIYFQGTGAADDSGLPNDRFFAVRPEGSVSTLKIQRTERGDSAVYLCASSLMAPYSGNTIYFGEGSWLTVV.

This rearrangement joins TRBV5-4 to TRBJ1-4; no clear D. This CDR3 spans 15 amino acids. Germline V gene data show CDR1 as SGHNT and CDR2 as YYREEE (reference sequence). V lost 0 bases and J lost 5, with 11 bases in between. The CDR3 protein is CASSLGGSGNEKLFF. CDR3 DNA: TGTGCCAGCAGCTTGGGAGGGAGCGGGAATGAAAAACTGTTTTTT.

The gene calls are TRBV5-6 and TRBJ1-1; a weak D match, TRBD1 (6 bases). CDR3 length: 17 amino acids. Trimming took off 1 base at V and 6 bases at J, with 22 bases between the two ends. CDR1 is SGHDT, CDR2 YYEEEE, per germline. The CDR3: CASSLSPGTSFLSEAFF. In nucleotides, the CDR3 is TGTGCCAGCAGCTTGAGTCCAGGGACAAGCTTTTTATCTGAAGCTTTCTTT.

The gene calls are TRBV30 and TRBJ2-2; the D gene is possibly TRBD2 (6 bases). Trimming took 0 bases from V and 6 from J, leaving 14 bases between them. The CDR3 contains 15 residues. Germline V gene sequence: CDR1 GTSNPN, CDR2 SVGIG (reference sequence). CDR3: CAWSVGGGLSGELFF. CDR3 nucleotide sequence: TGTGCCTGGAGTGTCGGAGGAGGGCTTTCCGGGGAGCTGTTTTTT.

This chain connects TRBV28 to TRBJ2-7; D unclear. Trimming cost V 5 bases and J 2 bases, with 7 bases left between them. CDR3 size: 12 residues. In germline, CDR1 is MDHEN, CDR2 SYDVKM. The CDR3 coding sequence is TGTGCCAGCAGTATCCAGACCTACGAGCAGTACTTC. Translated: CASSIQTYEQYF.

CDR3 residues: CAISLDGEQYF. The CDR3 coding sequence is TGTGCCATCAGCCTGGATGGGGAGCAGTACTTC. The chain combines TRBV10-3 with TRBJ2-7; no clear D gene. V was shortened by 6 bases and J by 7 bases, with 10 bases between the two germline ends. CDR1 is ENHRY and CDR2 is SYGVKD in the germline V gene. The CDR3 is 11 residues long.

The gene calls are TRBV5-4 and TRBJ1-2; no firm D call. The V and J ends lost 4 bases and 1 base respectively, with 11 bases between them. The CDR3 sequence is 14 residues long. The germline CDR1 and CDR2 sequences are SGHNT and YYREEE (reference sequence). The CDR3 region has the DNA TGTGCCAGCAGCCAAGAGACCGGTAACTATGGCTACACCTTC. It encodes CASSQETGNYGYTF.

This sequence joins TRBV28 and TRBJ2-1; D is unclear. V gave up 4 bases and J gave up 0 bases, with 13 bases separating them. The germline CDR1 and CDR2 sequences are MDHEN and SYDVKM. The CDR3 totals 16 residues. The CDR3 nucleotides are TGTGCCAGCAGTTCGCCTACAGCGAACTCCTACAATGAGCAGTTCTTC. It specifies CASSSPTANSYNEQFF.

The rearrangement joins TRBV18 to TRBJ2-1; 8 nucleotides match TRBD1. Germline V gene sequence: CDR1 KGHSH, CDR2 LQKENI. The V and J ends lost 1 base and 8 bases, in that order; junction bases with no gene match: 16. The CDR3 covers 18 residues. This CDR3 reads CASSPLVGAGGFADEQFF. Here the CDR3 DNA reads TGTGCCAGCTCACCACTGGTTGGGGCAGGGGGCTTTGCGGATGAGCAGTTCTTC.

The chain carries TRBV5-1 and TRBJ1-6; no definite D call. CDR1 and CDR2 from the germline V gene are SGHRS and YFSETQ. Trimming left V 0 bases short and J 4 bases short, with 5 bases between. This CDR3 is 14 amino acids long. The CDR3 spells CASSLDQYNSPLHF. The CDR3 nucleotides read TGCGCCAGCAGCTTGGACCAATATAATTCACCCCTCCACTTT. The full variable domain, in which reference TRBV5-1 and TRBJ1-6 provide the parts outside the CDR3, is KAGVTQTPRYLIKTRGQQVTLSCSPISGHRSVSWYQQTPGQGLQFLFEYFSETQRNKGNFPGRFSGRQFSNSRSEMNVSTLELGDSALYLCASSLDQYNSPLHFGNGTRLTVT.

The rearrangement uses TRBV4-1 and TRBJ1-2, with a weak D call TRBD1 (5 bases). The V gene's germline CDR1 is MGHRA and CDR2 YSYEKL. Between the trimmed V and J ends, which lost 1 base and 4 bases, there was a span of 13 bases. The CDR3 extends over 15 amino acids. The CDR3 region has the DNA TGCGCCAGCAGCCAAGGGCGGCAGGGTCCCTATGGCTACACCTTC. Residues: CASSQGRQGPYGYTF.

In this sample, this clone turned up a few times. J is TRBJ1-2 and V is TRBV6-5, with a tentative D call TRBD1 (5 bases). The CDR3 runs 12 residues. Germline V gene data show CDR1 as MNHEY and CDR2 as SVGAGI. V lost 4 bases and J lost 8, with 11 bases in between. In nucleotides, the CDR3 is TGTGCCAGCAGTTCCACAGGTTCGGGCTACACCTTC. Translating it yields CASSSTGSGYTF.

The chain carries TRBV6-1 and TRBJ2-3; D is unresolved. CDR3 length equals 14 residues. Trimming cost V 3 bases and J 2 bases, with 9 bases left between them. The germline V gene has CDR1 MNHNS and CDR2 SASEGT. DNA of the CDR3: TGTGCCAGCAGTGAGCAGGAACCCACAGATACGCAGTATTTT. It encodes CASSEQEPTDTQYF.

This clone was seen a few times. The chain's CDR3 is CASVSTGNTIYF. The CDR3 DNA reads TGTGCCAGCGTCTCGACGGGAAACACCATATATTTT. V usage is TRBV6-5 and J usage is TRBJ1-3; no definite D call. Trimming shortened V by 8 bases and J by 4 bases, and 9 bases separated the two germline ends. Germline CDR1 and CDR2: MNHEY and SVGAGI. The CDR3 sequence is 12 residues long.

J is TRBJ2-1 and V is TRBV19; possibly TRBD1 for D (6 bases). The V end was cut by 6 bases, the J end by 3 bases, with 9 bases between. The CDR3 runs 13 residues. CDR1 is LNHDA, CDR2 SQIVND, per germline (reference sequence). CDR3 in DNA: TGTGCCAGTAGGACAGGCAACTACAATGAGCAGTTCTTC. This encodes CASRTGNYNEQFF.

This chain links TRBV5-4 with TRBJ2-7; D may be TRBD1 (6 bases). CDR3 length: 13 residues. Looked up from germline, CDR1 is SGHNT and CDR2 is YYREEE (reference sequence). V was clipped by 4 bases and J by 12 bases, with 20 bases between them. CDR3 sequence: CASSPGTPVIRYF. The CDR3 coding sequence is TGTGCCAGCAGCCCCGGGACACCAGTTATACGGTACTTC.

The chain carries TRBV7-2 and TRBJ2-2, with 10 positions matching TRBD1. The CDR3 consists of 15 residues. Germline V gene sequence: CDR1 SGHTA, CDR2 FQGNSA. V shed 7 bases and J 4 bases; nucleotides not matched to a gene: 6. In DNA form, the CDR3 reads TGTGCCAGCACCCCGGGACAGGGGCGCACCGGGGAGCTGTTTTTT. Translating gives CASTPGQGRTGELFF.